The clone carrying this T cell receptor (beta chain) was detected only a few times. Its antigen is as yet unknown. The record originates from a study of neoadjuvant anti-PD-1 for oral cavity cancer. For the study at large: Most patients had three to four biweekly doses of 3 mg/kg nivolumab before resection. Points from the study as a whole: Higher pretreatment Treg/Th17 ratios tracked higher pretreatment blood clonality.

The CDR3 contains 17 residues. CDR1 is SGDLS and CDR2 is YYNGEE in the germline V gene. J lost 1 base, V lost 3 bases, and 9 bases had no gene match. TCRdb keeps only in-frame clones here, not all; method: immunoSEQ multiplex PCR. The sample lists 15,000 to 20,000 clones; around 72% were seen once. The receptor was derived from a person between 40 and 85 years old with oral cavity squamous cell carcinoma. The chain recombines TRBV9 with TRBJ1-2, with 10 nucleotides matching TRBD1. Material: PBMCs, obtained before nivolumab (anti-PD-1) treatment. CDR3 DNA sequence: TGTGCCAGCAGCGCCGGGACAGGGGCGAACCTTAACTATGGCTACACCTTC. Its protein product is CASSAGTGANLNYGYTF.